Each of the 15 T cell receptor beta chains below was sequenced from the same sample in a study of neurological immune-mediated disorders. One entry per CDR3 protein, called by TCRdb with MiXCR from the 5' RACE reads. The sample shows approximately 48,000 distinct CDR3 sequences, about 9.3% of them seen only once. The sample comprised PBMCs. The receptors originated from a man aged 65 to 79 with HTLV-1-associated myelopathy (HAM/TSP).

This clonotype was seen ten or more times. The chain combines TRBV9 with TRBJ1-6; D is undetermined. CDR1 is SGDLS, CDR2 YYNGEE, per germline. CDR3 length: 16 amino acids. Trimming stripped 0 bases from V and 10 bases from J, with 17 bases between. The CDR3 sequence: CASSVATPSNGSPLHF. The DNA for the CDR3 is TGTGCCAGCAGCGTAGCTACCCCGTCGAATGGATCACCCCTCCACTTT.

The chain is built from TRBV25-1 and TRBJ2-3; weak D call: TRBD1 (9 bases). The CDR3 length is 19 residues. Germline-derived CDR1 and CDR2 are MGHDK and SYGVNS. Between the trimmed V and J ends, which lost 4 bases and 4 bases, there was a span of 27 bases. In nucleotides, the CDR3 is TGTGCCAGCAGTGCACCACAGGGGGCGGGGGGACGTCCCTCAGATACGCAGTATTTT. This encodes CASSAPQGAGGRPSDTQYF.

This clonotype has ten or more counts. The chain links TRBV10-3 to TRBJ2-7; D is perhaps TRBD1 (6 bases). Deletions cut 0 bases from V and 6 bases from J, with 33 bases between. This CDR3 has 21 residues. CDR1 and CDR2 (germline): ENHRY, SYGVKD. The CDR3 sequence: CAISESTLRDIYKEGFTEQYF. CDR3 coding DNA: TGTGCCATCAGTGAGTCGACTCTTCGGGACATTTATAAAGAGGGATTTACCGAGCAGTACTTC.

This chain uses TRBV28 with TRBJ2-7; D uncertain. CDR1 is MDHEN, CDR2 SYDVKM, per germline. The CDR3 length is 13 residues. V lost 2 bases and J lost 3, with 8 bases in between. CDR3: CASSLRAGYEQYF. CDR3 bases: TGTGCCAGCAGTTTACGGGCCGGCTACGAGCAGTACTTC.

This clonotype appeared many times. The chain carries TRBV7-9 and TRBJ2-7; possible D gene TRBD1, 8 bases. This CDR3 region has 13 residues. Germline V CDR1 and CDR2: SEHNR, FQNEAQ (reference sequence). Trimming removed 8 bases from V and 4 bases from J, with 15 bases in between. CDR3 in DNA: TGTGCCAGCTCCACAGGGGGGGCGTACGAGCAGTACTTC. Amino acids: CASSTGGAYEQYF.

This clonotype was counted many times. The chain links TRBV5-1 to TRBJ2-2, with TRBD2 identical over 8 bases. The CDR3 runs 15 residues. V shed 7 bases, J shed 7 bases, and the junction held 12 bases outside the gene matches. Per the germline V gene, CDR1 is SGHRS and CDR2 is YFSETQ. CDR3 nucleotides: TGCGCCAGCGTTCGAGGAGCGGGAGCGGGCGGGGAGCTGTTTTTT. As protein: CASVRGAGAGGELFF.

This clonotype is labeled as medium-sized. The rearrangement joins TRBV12-3 or TRBV12-4 to TRBJ1-3; D is undetermined. Trimming took 8 bases from V and 2 from J, leaving 13 bases between them. The CDR3 contains 14 residues. The CDR3: CASGTWTAGNTIYF. The CDR3 coding sequence is TGTGCCAGCGGAACCTGGACGGCTGGAAACACCATATATTTT.

This clonotype was observed at least ten times. V is TRBV25-1 and J is TRBJ2-5; no firm D call. The V and J ends lost 4 bases and 4 bases respectively, with 7 bases between them. CDR1 and CDR2 (germline): MGHDK, SYGVNS. The CDR3 is 12 residues long. The DNA for the CDR3 is TGTGCCAGCAGTGTTCCGGGAGAGACCCAGTACTTC. It codes for CASSVPGETQYF.

In its sample, this clonotype was seen many times. This rearrangement joins TRBV5-1 to TRBJ1-4, with a tentative D call TRBD1 (5 bases). Germline V gene sequence: CDR1 SGHRS, CDR2 YFSETQ. V was cut by 4 bases and J by 5 bases, with 15 bases left in between. The CDR3 has 15 amino acids. The CDR3 reads CASSPRAGRNEKLFF. The DNA of the CDR3 is TGCGCCAGCAGCCCCCGTGCAGGGCGGAATGAAAAACTGTTTTTT.

Many counts were recorded for this clonotype. The rearrangement joins TRBV20-1 to TRBJ1-5, with D possibly matching TRBD1 (6 bases). Trimming took off 6 bases at V and 1 base at J, with 16 bases between the two ends. This CDR3 is 15 amino acids long. From germline, CDR1 is DFQATT and CDR2 SNEGSKA (reference sequence). This CDR3 reads CSAVQGGGSNQPQHF. CDR3 bases: TGCAGTGCCGTACAGGGCGGTGGCAGCAATCAGCCCCAGCATTTT.

This clonotype was detected ten times or more. The chain combines TRBV14 with TRBJ2-3; D unresolved. V was shortened by 0 bases and J by 5 bases, with 12 bases between the two germline ends. Germline-derived CDR1 and CDR2 are SGHDN and FVKESK. CDR3 length: 15 amino acids. The CDR3 region has the DNA TGTGCCAGCAGCCAAGATAATATAGCCGGAGATACGCAGTATTTT. Translation: CASSQDNIAGDTQYF.

This clonotype is medium-sized. The chain has TRBV20-1 and TRBJ1-5; a weak D match, TRBD1 (5 bases). V gave up 5 bases and J gave up 4 bases, with 12 bases separating them. This CDR3 has 13 amino acids. Germline V gene sequence: CDR1 DFQATT, CDR2 SNEGSKA (reference sequence). CDR3 nucleotides: TGCAGTGCTGCAGGGTTGATTAATCAGCCCCAGCATTTT. Amino acids: CSAAGLINQPQHF.

This clonotype was recorded many times. J is TRBJ2-5 and V is TRBV20-1; D remains ambiguous. Per the germline V gene, CDR1 is DFQATT and CDR2 is SNEGSKA (reference sequence). The CDR3 is 14 residues long. V lost 0 bases to trimming and J lost 7 bases, with 15 bases between them. In DNA form, the CDR3 reads TGCAGTGCTAGAGAGGACCGCCCCTTTGGGACCCAGTACTTC. Its translation: CSAREDRPFGTQYF.

This chain links TRBV7-8 with TRBJ2-1; TRBD2 matches 8 bases. This CDR3 region has 15 residues. With 0 bases clipped from V and 7 bases from J, the junction kept 5 bases outside the gene matches. Germline values: CDR1 SGHVS, CDR2 FQNEAQ. The CDR3 coding sequence is TGTGCCAGCAGCTTAGCTCGACTAGCGCGTAATGAGCAGTTCTTC. Translated: CASSLARLARNEQFF.

There are many counts of this clonotype. The rearrangement joins TRBV18 to TRBJ1-5; D not resolved. Between the trimmed V and J ends, which lost 3 bases and 7 bases, there was a span of 10 bases. The germline CDR1 and CDR2 sequences are KGHSH and LQKENI. The CDR3 sequence is 13 residues long. Written as DNA, the CDR3 is TGTGCCAGCTCACCGGACCAAGAGCAGCCCCAGCATTTT. Its protein is CASSPDQEQPQHF. The full variable domain, in which reference TRBV18 and TRBJ1-5 provide the parts outside the CDR3, is NAGVMQNPRHLVRRRGQEARLRCSPMKGHSHVYWYRQLPEEGLKFMVYLQKENIIDESGMPKERFSAEFPKEGPSILRIQQVVRGDSAAYFCASSPDQEQPQHFGDGTRLSIL.